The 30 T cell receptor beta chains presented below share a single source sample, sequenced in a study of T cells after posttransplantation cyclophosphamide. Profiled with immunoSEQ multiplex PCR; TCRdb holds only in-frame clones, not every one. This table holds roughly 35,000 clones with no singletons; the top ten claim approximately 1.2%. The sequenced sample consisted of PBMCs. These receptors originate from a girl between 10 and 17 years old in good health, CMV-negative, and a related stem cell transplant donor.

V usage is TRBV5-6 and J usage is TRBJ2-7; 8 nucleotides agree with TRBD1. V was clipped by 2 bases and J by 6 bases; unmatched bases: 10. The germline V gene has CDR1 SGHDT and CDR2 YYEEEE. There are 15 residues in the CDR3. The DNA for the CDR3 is TGTGCCAGCAGCTTTAGGACAGGGAATCGGTTCGAGCAGTACTTC. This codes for CASSFRTGNRFEQYF.

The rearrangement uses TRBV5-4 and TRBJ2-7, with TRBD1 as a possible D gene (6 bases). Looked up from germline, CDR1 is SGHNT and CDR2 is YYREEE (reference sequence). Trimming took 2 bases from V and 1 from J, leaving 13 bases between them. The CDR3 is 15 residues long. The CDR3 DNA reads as TGTGCCAGCAGCTTCACAGGGTCAGGATCCTACGAGCAGTACTTC. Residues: CASSFTGSGSYEQYF.

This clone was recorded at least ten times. In DNA form, the CDR3 reads TGTGCCAGCAGTGAAAAGGAGACAGGGGGCTACGAGCAGTACTTC. It codes for CASSEKETGGYEQYF. This chain connects TRBV6-1 to TRBJ2-7; TRBD1 aligns across 9 bases. The CDR3 is made up of 15 amino acids. The ends lost 2 bases at V and 3 bases at J; junction bases unmatched: 5. The germline CDR1 and CDR2 sequences are MNHNS and SASEGT.

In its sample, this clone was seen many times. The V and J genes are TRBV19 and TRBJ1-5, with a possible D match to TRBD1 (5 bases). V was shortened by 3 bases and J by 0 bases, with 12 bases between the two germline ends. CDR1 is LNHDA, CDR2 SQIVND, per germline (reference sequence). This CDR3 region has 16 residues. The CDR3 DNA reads TGTGCCAGTAGTATTAATATCAGGGTTAGCAATCAGCCCCAGCATTTT. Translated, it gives CASSINIRVSNQPQHF.

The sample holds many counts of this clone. Here the CDR3 reads CASSPYGTAPANTGELFF. DNA of the CDR3: TGTGCCAGCTCACCATACGGGACAGCGCCAGCGAACACCGGGGAGCTGTTTTTT. The chain recombines TRBV18 with TRBJ2-2; 7 bases agree with TRBD1. CDR3 length equals 18 residues. V was clipped by 2 bases and J by 0 bases; unmatched bases: 9. Germline CDR1 KGHSH, CDR2 LQKENI.

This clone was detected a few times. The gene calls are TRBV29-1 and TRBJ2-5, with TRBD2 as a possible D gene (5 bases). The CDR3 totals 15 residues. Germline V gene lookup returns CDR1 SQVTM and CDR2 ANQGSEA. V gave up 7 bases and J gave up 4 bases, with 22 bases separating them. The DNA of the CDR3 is TGCAGCGCCGCCCCGGCAGATGGGAGTGGAGAGACCCAGTACTTC. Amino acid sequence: CSAAPADGSGETQYF.

Here the CDR3 reads CASSLSGIGTDTQYF. For the CDR3, the DNA is TGTGCCAGCAGTCTTAGCGGGATTGGGACAGATACGCAGTATTTT. The chain combines TRBV27 with TRBJ2-3; 8 nucleotides match TRBD2. CDR3 length: 15 amino acids. V was clipped by 5 bases and J by 3 bases; unmatched bases: 7. The germline gives CDR1 MNHEY, CDR2 SMNVEV (reference sequence).

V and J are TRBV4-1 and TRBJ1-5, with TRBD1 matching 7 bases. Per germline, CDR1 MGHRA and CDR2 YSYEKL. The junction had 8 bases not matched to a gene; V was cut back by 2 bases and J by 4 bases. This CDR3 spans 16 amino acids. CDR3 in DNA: TGCGCCAGCAGCCAAAAGACAGGGCACATAAATCAGCCCCAGCATTTT. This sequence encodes CASSQKTGHINQPQHF.

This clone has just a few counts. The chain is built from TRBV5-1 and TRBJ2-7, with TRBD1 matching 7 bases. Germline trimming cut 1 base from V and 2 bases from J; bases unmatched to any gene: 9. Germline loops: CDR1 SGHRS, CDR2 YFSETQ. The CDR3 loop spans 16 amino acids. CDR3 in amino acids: CASSLLGSGQTYEQYF. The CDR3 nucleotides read TGCGCCAGCAGCTTGTTGGGGTCGGGACAGACCTACGAGCAGTACTTC.

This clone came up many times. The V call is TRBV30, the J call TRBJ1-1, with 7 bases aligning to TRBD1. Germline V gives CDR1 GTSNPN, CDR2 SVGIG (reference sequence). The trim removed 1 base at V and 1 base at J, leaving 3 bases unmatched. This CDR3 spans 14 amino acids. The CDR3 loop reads CAWSEGQRNTEAFF. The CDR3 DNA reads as TGTGCCTGGAGTGAGGGACAGAGGAACACTGAAGCTTTCTTT.

The CDR3 bases are TGTGCCAGCAGGGAGGGGGGACAGGCCGCGGTCCGAAGCGCTGAAGCTTTCTTT. It specifies CASREGGQAAVRSAEAFF. The chain has TRBV25-1 and TRBJ1-1, with TRBD1 identical over 8 bases. Unmatched junction bases numbered 21, after V lost 6 bases and J lost 6 bases. The CDR3 is 18 residues long. Germline assignment: CDR1 MGHDK and CDR2 SYGVNS.

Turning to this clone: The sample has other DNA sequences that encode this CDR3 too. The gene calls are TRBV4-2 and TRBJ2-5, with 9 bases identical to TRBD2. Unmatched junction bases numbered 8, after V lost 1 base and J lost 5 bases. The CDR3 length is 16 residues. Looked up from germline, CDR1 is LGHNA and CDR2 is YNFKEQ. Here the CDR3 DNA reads TGTGCCAGCAGCCAAGTAGCGGGGGCCACCCAGGAGACCCAGTACTTC. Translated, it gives CASSQVAGATQETQYF.

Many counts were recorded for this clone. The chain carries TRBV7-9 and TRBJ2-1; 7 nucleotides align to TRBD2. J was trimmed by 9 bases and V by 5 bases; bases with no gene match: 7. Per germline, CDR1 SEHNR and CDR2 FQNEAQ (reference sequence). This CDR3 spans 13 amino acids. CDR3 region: CASSGRERSEQFF. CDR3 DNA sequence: TGTGCCAGCAGCGGGCGGGAGCGGAGTGAGCAGTTCTTC.

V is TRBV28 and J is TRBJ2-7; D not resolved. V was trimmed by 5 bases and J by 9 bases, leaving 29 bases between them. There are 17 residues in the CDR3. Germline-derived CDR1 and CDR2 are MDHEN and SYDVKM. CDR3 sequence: CASSREPIRLSSSGQYF. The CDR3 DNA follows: TGTGCCAGCAGTCGTGAGCCTATACGGCTGAGCTCTTCGGGGCAGTACTTC.

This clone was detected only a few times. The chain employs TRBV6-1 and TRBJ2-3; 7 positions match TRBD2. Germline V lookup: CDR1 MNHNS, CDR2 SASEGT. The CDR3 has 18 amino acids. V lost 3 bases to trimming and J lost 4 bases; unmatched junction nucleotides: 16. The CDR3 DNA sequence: TGTGCCAGCAGTGATCTCTTCAGGGCGAGCGGGAAAGCAGATACGCAGTATTTT. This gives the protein CASSDLFRASGKADTQYF.

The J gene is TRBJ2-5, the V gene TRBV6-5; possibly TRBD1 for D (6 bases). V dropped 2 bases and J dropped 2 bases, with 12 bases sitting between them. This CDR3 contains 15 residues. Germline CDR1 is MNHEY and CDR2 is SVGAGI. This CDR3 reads CASSYDGQIQETQYF. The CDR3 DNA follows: TGTGCCAGCAGTTACGACGGACAGATTCAAGAGACCCAGTACTTC.

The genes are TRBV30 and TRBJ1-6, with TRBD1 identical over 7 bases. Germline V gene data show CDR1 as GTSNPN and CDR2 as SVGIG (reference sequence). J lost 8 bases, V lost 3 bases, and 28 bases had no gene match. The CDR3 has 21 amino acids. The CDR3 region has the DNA TGTGCCTGGAGGACCGGTTCTATCATAGGGGGCGCAAGTCTGAGAGATTCACCCCTCCACTTT. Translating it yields CAWRTGSIIGGASLRDSPLHF.

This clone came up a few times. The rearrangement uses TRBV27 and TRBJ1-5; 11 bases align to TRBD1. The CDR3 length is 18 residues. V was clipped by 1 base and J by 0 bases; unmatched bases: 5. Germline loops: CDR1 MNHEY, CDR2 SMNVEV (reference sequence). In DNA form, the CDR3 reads TGTGCCAGCAGTTTATTGTGGACAGGGGGCGATAGCAATCAGCCCCAGCATTTT. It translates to CASSLLWTGGDSNQPQHF.

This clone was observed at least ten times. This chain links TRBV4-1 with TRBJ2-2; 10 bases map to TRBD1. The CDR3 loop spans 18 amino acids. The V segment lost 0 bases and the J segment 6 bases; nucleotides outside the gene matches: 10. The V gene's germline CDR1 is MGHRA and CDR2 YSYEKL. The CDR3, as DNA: TGCGCCAGCAGCCAAGAGGGACCGGGACAGGGGATCGCCGGGGAGCTGTTTTTT. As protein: CASSQEGPGQGIAGELFF.

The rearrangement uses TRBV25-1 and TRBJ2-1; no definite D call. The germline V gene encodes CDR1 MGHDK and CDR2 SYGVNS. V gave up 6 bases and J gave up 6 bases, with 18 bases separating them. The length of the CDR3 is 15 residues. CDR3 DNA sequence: TGTGCCAGCAGGCCTGGTGGAACGCCGGGCAATGAGCAGTTCTTC. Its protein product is CASRPGGTPGNEQFF.

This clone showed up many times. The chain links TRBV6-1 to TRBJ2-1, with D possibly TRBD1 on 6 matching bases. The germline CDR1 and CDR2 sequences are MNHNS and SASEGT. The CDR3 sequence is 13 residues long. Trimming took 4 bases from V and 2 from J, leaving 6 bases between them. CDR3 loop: CASSGDTYNEQFF. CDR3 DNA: TGTGCCAGCAGTGGGGACACCTACAATGAGCAGTTCTTC.

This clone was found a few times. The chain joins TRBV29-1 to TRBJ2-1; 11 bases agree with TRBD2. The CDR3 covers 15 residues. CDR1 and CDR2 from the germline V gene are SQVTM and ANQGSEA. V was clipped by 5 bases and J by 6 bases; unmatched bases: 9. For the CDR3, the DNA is TGCAGCGTTCTGCTAGCGGGAGGTCTCGGCAATGAGCAGTTCTTC. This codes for CSVLLAGGLGNEQFF.

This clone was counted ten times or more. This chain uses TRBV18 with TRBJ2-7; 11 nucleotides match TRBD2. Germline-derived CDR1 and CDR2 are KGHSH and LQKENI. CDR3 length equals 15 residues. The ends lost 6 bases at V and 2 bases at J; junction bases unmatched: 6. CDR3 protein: CASSGGTSGTYEQYF. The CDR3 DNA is TGTGCCAGCTCGGGAGGGACTAGCGGAACCTACGAGCAGTACTTC.

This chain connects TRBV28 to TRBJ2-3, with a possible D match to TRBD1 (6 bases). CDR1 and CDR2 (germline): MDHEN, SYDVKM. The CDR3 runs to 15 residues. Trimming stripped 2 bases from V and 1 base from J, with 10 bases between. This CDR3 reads CASSLGGAGTDTQYF. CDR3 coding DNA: TGTGCCAGCAGTTTAGGGGGCGCGGGCACAGATACGCAGTATTTT.

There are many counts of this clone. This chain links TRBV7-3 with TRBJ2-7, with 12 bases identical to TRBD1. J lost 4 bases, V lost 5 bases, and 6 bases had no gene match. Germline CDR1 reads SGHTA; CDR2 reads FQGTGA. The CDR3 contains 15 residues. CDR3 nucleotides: TGTGCCAGCAGCCCCGGGACAGGGGGCGCGTACGAGCAGTACTTC. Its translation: CASSPGTGGAYEQYF.

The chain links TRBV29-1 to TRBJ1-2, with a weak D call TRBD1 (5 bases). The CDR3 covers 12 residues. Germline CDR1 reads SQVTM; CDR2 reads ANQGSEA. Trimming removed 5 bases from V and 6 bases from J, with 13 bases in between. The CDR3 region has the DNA TGCAGCGTTTTAAGGGGTGACCATGGCTACACCTTC. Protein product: CSVLRGDHGYTF.

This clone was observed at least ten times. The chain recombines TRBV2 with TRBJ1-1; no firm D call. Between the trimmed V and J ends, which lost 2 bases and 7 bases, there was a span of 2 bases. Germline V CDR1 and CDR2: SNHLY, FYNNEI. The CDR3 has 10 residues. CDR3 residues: CASSELEAFF. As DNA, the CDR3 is TGTGCCAGCAGTGAACTTGAAGCTTTCTTT.

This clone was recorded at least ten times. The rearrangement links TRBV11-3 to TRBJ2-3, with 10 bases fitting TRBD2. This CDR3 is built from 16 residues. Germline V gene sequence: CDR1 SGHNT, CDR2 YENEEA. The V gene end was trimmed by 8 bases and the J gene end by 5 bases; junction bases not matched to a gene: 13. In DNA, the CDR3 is TGTGCCAGCGGAGGTTCAGCGGGGGGGCAAGTAGATACGCAGTATTTT. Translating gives CASGGSAGGQVDTQYF.

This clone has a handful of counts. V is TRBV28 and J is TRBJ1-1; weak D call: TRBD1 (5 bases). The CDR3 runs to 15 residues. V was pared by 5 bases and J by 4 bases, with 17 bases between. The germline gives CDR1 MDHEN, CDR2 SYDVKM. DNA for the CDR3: TGTGCCAGCAGTATCGGGGGGATAAGGGGCACTGAAGCTTTCTTT. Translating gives CASSIGGIRGTEAFF.

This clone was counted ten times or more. The CDR3 DNA reads TGTGCCAGCAGTCCTGGACTTAGCGGGGGCGCGAACACCGGGGAGCTGTTTTTT. Its protein is CASSPGLSGGANTGELFF. This chain uses TRBV7-8 with TRBJ2-2; 9 nucleotides match TRBD2. From germline, CDR1 is SGHVS and CDR2 FQNEAQ. Trimming took 6 bases from V and 0 from J; bases not matched to a gene: 11. This CDR3 has 18 amino acids. The entire variable domain, with the rest obtained from reference TRBV7-8 and TRBJ2-2, is as follows: GAGVSQSPRYKVAKRGQDVALRCDPISGHVSLFWYQQALGQGPEFLTYFQNEAQLDKSGLPSDRFFAERPEGSVSTLKIQRTQQEDSAVYLCASSPGLSGGANTGELFFGEGSRLTVL.